Listed below are T cell receptor beta chains from one sample, sequenced in a study of cytomegalovirus exposure and HLA in healthy donors. Sequencing used immunoSEQ multiplex PCR; TCRdb keeps in-frame clones, though not all of them. The sample shows approximately 260,000 clones, nearly 95% of them seen only once. The sample taken for sequencing was PBMCs. The origin of the receptors is a girl aged 2 to 10 in good health and CMV-seronegative. Both conserved end residues are part of each CDR3. Each record gives: clone size, D gene, V gene, J gene, CDR3 protein, CDR3 DNA. D genes are given only for firm matches. Part of the rows lack a size; the others show once, few, many or a class for expanded clones.

size: -; D: -; V: TRBV4-2; J: TRBJ1-4; CDR3: CASSQEGEKLFF; DNA: TGTGCCAGCAGCCAAGAGGGCGAAAAACTGTTTTTT
size: -; D: -; V: TRBV9; J: TRBJ2-3; CDR3: CASSVVEGAADTQYF; DNA: TGTGCCAGCAGCGTAGTGGAGGGGGCCGCAGATACGCAGTATTTT
size: -; D: TRBD1; V: TRBV28; J: TRBJ1-5; CDR3: CASSWRDRGNQPQHF; DNA: TGTGCCAGCAGTTGGCGCGACAGGGGCAATCAGCCCCAGCATTTT
size: -; D: TRBD2; V: TRBV6-5; J: TRBJ2-3; CDR3: CASSYAGVGTDTQYF; DNA: TGTGCCAGCAGTTACGCGGGAGTCGGGACAGATACGCAGTATTTT
size: -; D: -; V: TRBV19; J: TRBJ2-1; CDR3: CATELTSSNEQFF; DNA: TGTGCCACCGAACTCACTTCCTCCAATGAGCAGTTCTTC
size: -; D: -; V: TRBV2; J: TRBJ1-2; CDR3: CASSPRGGYTF; DNA: TGTGCCAGCAGTCCGAGGGGGGGCTACACCTTC
size: -; D: -; V: TRBV28; J: TRBJ1-1; CDR3: CASSPSGGNTEAFF; DNA: TGTGCCAGCAGTCCGTCAGGTGGGAACACTGAAGCTTTCTTT
size: -; D: TRBD2; V: TRBV15; J: TRBJ2-5; CDR3: CATSRSQLAGGQETQYF; DNA: TGTGCCACCAGCAGATCTCAACTAGCGGGGGGGCAAGAGACCCAGTACTTC
size: -; D: TRBD2; V: TRBV5-4; J: TRBJ2-1; CDR3: CASSYSGRSGDEQFF; DNA: TGTGCCAGCAGCTATAGCGGGAGAAGCGGTGATGAGCAGTTCTTC
size: -; D: TRBD1; V: TRBV19; J: TRBJ2-7; CDR3: CASSGNPSTGGNTYEQYF; DNA: TGTGCCAGTAGTGGCAACCCTTCGACAGGGGGCAACACCTACGAGCAGTACTTC
size: -; D: -; V: TRBV9; J: TRBJ2-5; CDR3: CASSFGQQETQYF; DNA: TGTGCCAGCAGCTTCGGACAGCAAGAGACCCAGTACTTC
size: -; D: TRBD1; V: TRBV10-3; J: TRBJ2-7; CDR3: CAISEVGQGARYEQYF; DNA: TGTGCCATCAGTGAGGTCGGACAGGGGGCTCGGTACGAGCAGTACTTC
size: -; D: TRBD2; V: TRBV6-4; J: TRBJ2-2; CDR3: CASSEGGRVTGELFF; DNA: TGTGCCAGCAGTGAGGGCGGGAGAGTCACCGGGGAGCTGTTTTTT
size: few; D: TRBD1; V: TRBV19; J: TRBJ1-3; CDR3: CATTGDFGNTIYF; DNA: TGTGCCACCACAGGGGACTTTGGAAACACCATATATTTT
size: -; D: TRBD1; V: TRBV19; J: TRBJ2-7; CDR3: CASSLLGQGYNEQYF; DNA: TGTGCCAGTAGTTTGCTGGGACAGGGTTACAACGAGCAGTACTTC
size: -; D: -; V: TRBV7-2; J: TRBJ2-6; CDR3: CASSFGAGSGANVLTF; DNA: TGTGCCAGCAGCTTCGGTGCGGGTTCCGGGGCCAACGTCCTGACTTTC
size: -; D: TRBD2; V: TRBV4-2; J: TRBJ2-7; CDR3: CASSQELRGSYEQYF; DNA: TGTGCCAGCAGCCAAGAGTTGCGCGGGAGCTACGAGCAGTACTTC
size: -; D: TRBD2; V: TRBV30; J: TRBJ2-5; CDR3: CAFSSGVGTSGVIQYF; DNA: TGTGCCTTTTCTAGCGGGGTGGGGACTAGCGGGGTAATCCAGTACTTC
size: -; D: -; V: TRBV4-1; J: TRBJ2-7; CDR3: CASSQVSGSSYEQYF; DNA: TGCGCCAGCAGCCAAGTCTCCGGGAGCTCCTACGAGCAGTACTTC
size: -; D: TRBD1; V: TRBV6-1; J: TRBJ1-1; CDR3: CASSAPGQGRTEAFF; DNA: TGTGCCAGCAGTGCACCGGGACAGGGGAGAACTGAAGCTTTCTTT
size: -; D: -; V: TRBV18; J: TRBJ2-2; CDR3: CASSTSTGELFF; DNA: TGTGCCAGCTCAACGAGTACCGGGGAGCTGTTTTTT
size: -; D: -; V: TRBV29-1; J: TRBJ2-7; CDR3: CSVGLTSYEQYF; DNA: TGCAGCGTTGGCCTTACATCCTACGAGCAGTACTTC
size: -; D: -; V: TRBV4-2; J: TRBJ1-1; CDR3: CASSQDLAGNTEAFF; DNA: TGTGCCAGCAGCCAAGATTTGGCGGGGAACACTGAAGCTTTCTTT
size: -; D: TRBD2; V: TRBV5-1; J: TRBJ2-7; CDR3: CASSHPSGRSYEQYF; DNA: TGCGCCAGCAGCCACCCTAGCGGGAGAAGCTACGAGCAGTACTTC
size: -; D: -; V: TRBV6-5; J: TRBJ2-7; CDR3: CASSRDTTYEQYF; DNA: TGTGCCAGCAGTCGGGACACCACCTACGAGCAGTACTTC
size: -; D: -; V: TRBV27; J: TRBJ2-3; CDR3: CASSLSPPGPDTQYF; DNA: TGTGCCAGCAGTTTATCGCCCCCTGGCCCAGATACGCAGTATTTT
size: -; D: -; V: TRBV7-8; J: TRBJ2-5; CDR3: CASSSRGWETQYF; DNA: TGTGCCAGCAGCTCCCGGGGTTGGGAGACCCAGTACTTC
size: -; D: -; V: TRBV11-2; J: TRBJ2-2; CDR3: CASSLAQGRLLTGELFF; DNA: TGTGCCAGCAGCTTAGCACAGGGACGCCTTCTGACCGGGGAGCTGTTTTTT
size: -; D: -; V: TRBV9; J: TRBJ2-7; CDR3: CASSGSPTETYEQYF; DNA: TGTGCCAGCAGCGGTTCCCCTACAGAGACCTACGAGCAGTACTTC
size: -; D: TRBD1; V: TRBV30; J: TRBJ2-2; CDR3: CAWRRDRGRLGELFF; DNA: TGTGCCTGGCGCCGGGACAGGGGGCGCCTCGGGGAGCTGTTTTTT
size: -; D: -; V: TRBV7-3; J: TRBJ2-1; CDR3: CASSLKGGASYNEQFF; DNA: TGTGCCAGCAGCTTAAAGGGGGGGGCCTCCTACAATGAGCAGTTCTTC
size: -; D: TRBD2; V: TRBV7-6; J: TRBJ2-1; CDR3: CASSTSGRGINEQFF; DNA: TGTGCCAGCAGCACTAGCGGGAGGGGGATCAATGAGCAGTTCTTC
size: -; D: -; V: TRBV6-6; J: TRBJ2-5; CDR3: CASSYSRLGSETQYF; DNA: TGTGCCAGCAGTTACTCGAGATTAGGGAGCGAGACCCAGTACTTC
size: few; D: -; V: TRBV5-4; J: TRBJ2-7; CDR3: CASSYWERTPTEQYF; DNA: TGTGCCAGCAGCTATTGGGAGCGGACCCCCACCGAGCAGTACTTC
size: -; D: TRBD2; V: TRBV5-6; J: TRBJ2-1; CDR3: CASSLRLAGGPGNEQFF; DNA: TGTGCCAGCAGCTTGCGTCTAGCGGGAGGGCCGGGCAATGAGCAGTTCTTC
size: -; D: -; V: TRBV27; J: TRBJ2-7; CDR3: CASGQFADKSYEQYF; DNA: TGTGCCAGCGGACAATTCGCAGACAAATCCTACGAGCAGTACTTC
size: once; D: TRBD2; V: TRBV4-2; J: TRBJ2-7; CDR3: CASSQELGREGTEQYF; DNA: TGTGCCAGCAGCCAAGAATTGGGGCGGGAGGGCACCGAGCAGTACTTC
size: few; D: TRBD2; V: TRBV25-1; J: TRBJ2-2; CDR3: CASSDLGGITDTGELFF; DNA: TGTGCCAGCAGTGACCTGGGGGGGATTACGGACACCGGGGAGCTGTTTTTT
size: once; D: TRBD1; V: TRBV10-3; J: TRBJ1-5; CDR3: CAISEGTGGGQPQHF; DNA: TGTGCCATCAGTGAAGGGACAGGGGGAGGTCAGCCCCAGCATTTT
size: once; D: TRBD1; V: TRBV28; J: TRBJ1-5; CDR3: CASSPDRGYSNQPQHF; DNA: TGTGCCAGCAGTCCGGACAGGGGATATAGCAATCAGCCCCAGCATTTT
size: -; D: TRBD2; V: TRBV7-9; J: TRBJ2-1; CDR3: CASRFGLAGVYNEQFF; DNA: TGTGCCAGCAGATTTGGACTAGCGGGAGTTTACAATGAGCAGTTCTTC
size: -; D: -; V: TRBV9; J: TRBJ1-3; CDR3: CASSVTQGQNSGNTIYF; DNA: TGTGCCAGCAGCGTCACTCAGGGCCAAAACTCTGGAAACACCATATATTTT
size: -; D: TRBD1; V: TRBV7-2; J: TRBJ1-2; CDR3: CASSPGTGGGYGYTF; DNA: TGTGCCAGCAGCCCAGGGACAGGGGGCGGCTATGGCTACACCTTC
size: -; D: -; V: TRBV2; J: TRBJ2-7; CDR3: CASSQPQGYEQYF; DNA: TGTGCCAGCAGCCAACCCCAGGGATACGAGCAGTACTTC
size: -; D: TRBD2; V: TRBV5-1; J: TRBJ2-3; CDR3: CASGAGGVGTDTQYF; DNA: TGCGCCAGCGGCGCTGGGGGGGTCGGCACAGATACGCAGTATTTT